Following are 26 T cell receptor beta chains from one sample sequenced in a study of patients and donors after allogeneic stem cell transplantation. TCRdb reprocessed the RT-PCR reads via MiXCR and lists one record per CDR3 protein. The table has roughly 200,000 distinct CDR3 sequences, roughly 38% seen once. The sequencing sample was made of blood, either unsorted or a sorted T cell fraction (not recorded which). The receptors were gathered from a human donor who was either an allogeneic HSCT recipient or a stem cell or donor lymphocyte infusion donor (not recorded which). It is not recorded whose cells these are; they may come from a transplant donor.

The chain links TRBV5-5 to TRBJ1-2; D unclear. The CDR3 has 15 residues. Germline lookup yields CDR1 SGHKS and CDR2 YYEKEE (reference sequence). Trimming left V 1 base short and J 5 bases short, with 15 bases between. This CDR3 is CASSLMGGPSYGYTF. DNA of the CDR3: TGTGCCAGCAGCTTGATGGGCGGTCCTTCTTATGGCTACACCTTC.

The chain carries TRBV5-1 and TRBJ1-1; D call uncertain. This CDR3 has 15 amino acids. Germline CDR1 is SGHRS and CDR2 is YFSETQ. V lost 2 bases and J lost 0, with 11 bases in between. CDR3 residues: CASSLSGPLNTEAFF. The CDR3 region has the DNA TGCGCCAGCAGCTTATCAGGACCCTTGAACACTGAAGCTTTCTTT. The complete variable domain, with remaining parts taken from reference TRBV5-1 and TRBJ1-1, reads KAGVTQTPRYLIKTRGQQVTLSCSPISGHRSVSWYQQTPGQGLQFLFEYFSETQRNKGNFPGRFSGRQFSNSRSEMNVSTLELGDSALYLCASSLSGPLNTEAFFGQGTRLTVV.

The V gene is TRBV6-6, the J gene TRBJ2-7; unclear D gene. Germline V CDR1 and CDR2: MNHNY, SVGAGI (reference sequence). Trimming left V 0 bases short and J 0 bases short, with 9 bases between. The CDR3 runs to 15 residues. The CDR3 DNA reads TGTGCCAGCAGTTACTCGTACAAAAGCTCCTACGAGCAGTACTTC. Its protein is CASSYSYKSSYEQYF.

The V and J genes are TRBV7-3 and TRBJ1-1; D not resolved. This CDR3 is 13 amino acids long. V dropped 5 bases and J dropped 0 bases, with 7 bases sitting between them. CDR1 and CDR2 (germline): SGHTA, FQGTGA. The CDR3 loop reads CASSASMNTEAFF. CDR3 sequence (DNA): TGTGCCAGCAGCGCGAGTATGAACACTGAAGCTTTCTTT.

This CDR3 is CASRPRNTEAFF. In nucleotides, the CDR3 is TGTGCCAGCAGGCCCAGGAACACTGAAGCTTTCTTT. The chain has TRBV12-3 or TRBV12-4 and TRBJ1-1; D gene ambiguous. The CDR3 has 12 amino acids. The germline V and J ends were trimmed by 6 bases and 1 base, with 6 bases remaining between them.

This clonotype has more than one count but fewer than ten. This chain connects TRBV3-1 to TRBJ2-2; D unresolved. From germline, CDR1 is LGHDT and CDR2 YNNKEL (reference sequence). Trimming left V 1 base short and J 6 bases short, with 6 bases between. The CDR3 covers 13 residues. CDR3 in amino acids: CASSQVRAGELFF. CDR3 bases: TGTGCCAGCAGCCAAGTTCGCGCCGGGGAGCTGTTTTTT.

To note about this clonotype: With a much larger clone just one base away, this may be a read error. This sequence joins TRBV29-1 and TRBJ1-2; TRBD1 agrees at 9 bases. The germline gives CDR1 SQVTM, CDR2 ANQGSEA. This CDR3 is built from 13 residues. V gave up 4 bases and J gave up 0 bases; unmatched junction bases: 0. Here the CDR3 reads CSVGDRANYGYTF. The DNA of the CDR3 is TGCAGCGTTGGGGACAGGGCTAACTATGGCTACACCTTC.

The chain is built from TRBV15 and TRBJ1-5; no reliable D call. Trimming took 5 bases from V and 3 from J, leaving 5 bases between them. This CDR3 contains 12 residues. The germline gives CDR1 LNHNV, CDR2 YYDKDF (reference sequence). The CDR3 coding sequence is TGTGCCACCAGCGGTTACAATCAGCCCCAGCATTTT. It translates to CATSGYNQPQHF.

This chain connects TRBV29-1 to TRBJ2-5; no firm D call. The CDR3 covers 14 residues. Between the trimmed V and J ends, which lost 4 bases and 1 base, there was a span of 13 bases. Germline V gene data show CDR1 as SQVTM and CDR2 as ANQGSEA. Here the CDR3 reads CSVVLGPAQETQYF. Written as DNA, the CDR3 is TGCAGCGTTGTGCTCGGGCCGGCCCAAGAGACCCAGTACTTC.

This chain connects TRBV4-1 to TRBJ1-1, with a possible D match to TRBD1 (5 bases). V was shortened by 3 bases and J by 4 bases, with 12 bases between the two germline ends. CDR3 length equals 14 residues. Looked up from germline, CDR1 is MGHRA and CDR2 is YSYEKL. The CDR3 DNA sequence: TGCGCCAGCAGCCAGGGCCCCGGGACCACTGAAGCTTTCTTT. Its translation: CASSQGPGTTEAFF.

This clonotype was picked up a small number of times. The chain combines TRBV5-6 with TRBJ1-2, with 8 nucleotides matching TRBD1. The CDR3 covers 14 residues. CDR1 and CDR2 (germline): SGHDT, YYEEEE. After removal of 3 bases from V and 4 bases from J, the junction contained 5 bases not matched to a gene. The CDR3 sequence: CASSYRGSLYGYTF. The CDR3 DNA is TGTGCCAGCAGCTACAGGGGGTCCCTCTATGGCTACACCTTC.

V usage is TRBV15 and J usage is TRBJ2-3; D is unclear. Germline V gene lookup returns CDR1 LNHNV and CDR2 YYDKDF (reference sequence). The CDR3 has 13 residues. Trimming pared 2 bases from V and 6 bases from J, leaving 9 bases between. CDR3 loop: CATSRRSSDTQYF. DNA of the CDR3: TGTGCCACCAGCAGAAGGTCGAGCGATACGCAGTATTTT.

The chain employs TRBV3-1 and TRBJ1-1; TRBD1 is a possible D gene (6 bases). V lost 4 bases and J 11 bases, leaving 11 bases between the germline ends. Germline CDR1 is LGHDT and CDR2 is YNNKEL (reference sequence). The CDR3 consists of 11 residues. CDR3 sequence reads: CASSPGGAAFF. CDR3 sequence (DNA): TGTGCCAGCAGCCCGGGGGGGGCCGCTTTCTTT.

The chain is built from TRBV4-1 and TRBJ2-1; D might be TRBD2 (5 bases). The CDR3 is made up of 15 amino acids. Germline CDR1 is MGHRA and CDR2 is YSYEKL. V gave up 4 bases and J gave up 8 bases, with 18 bases separating them. The CDR3 DNA reads TGCGCCAGCAGCCCCCGCTCTAGCAGCTGGGATGAGCAGTTCTTC. Amino acids: CASSPRSSSWDEQFF.

The gene calls are TRBV5-1 and TRBJ1-5; 8 bases fit TRBD1. The germline V gene encodes CDR1 SGHRS and CDR2 YFSETQ. Losses at the gene ends were 4 bases for V and 6 bases for J; bases not matched to a gene: 9. The CDR3 totals 15 residues. CDR3 DNA: TGCGCCAGCAGCGCCGGGACAGGATCGGTTCAGCCCCAGCATTTT. It translates to CASSAGTGSVQPQHF.

The chain uses TRBV28 and TRBJ1-6; the match to TRBD1 covers 8 bases. CDR3 length equals 16 residues. Germline-derived CDR1 and CDR2 are MDHEN and SYDVKM. Germline trimming cut 5 bases from V and 7 bases from J; bases unmatched to any gene: 10. The CDR3 here is CASSLTGTGRNSPLHF. The CDR3 region has the DNA TGTGCCAGCAGTCTAACCGGGACAGGAAGGAATTCACCCCTCCACTTT.

This chain connects TRBV4-1 to TRBJ2-2, with 8 bases lining up with TRBD2. The CDR3 is made up of 15 amino acids. J lost 6 bases, V lost 1 base, and 4 bases had no gene match. Germline CDR1 is MGHRA and CDR2 is YSYEKL. The CDR3 DNA is TGCGCCAGCAGCCAAGGATTACTAGCGGCCGGGGAGCTGTTTTTT. Translated, it gives CASSQGLLAAGELFF.

V gene TRBV5-1 combines with J gene TRBJ1-2; D perhaps matches TRBD1 (5 bases). V lost 4 bases and J 2 bases, leaving 9 bases between the germline ends. Germline lookup yields CDR1 SGHRS and CDR2 YFSETQ. The CDR3 is 13 amino acids. CDR3 in DNA: TGCGCCAGCAGCGTGGGACCGAACTATGGCTACACCTTC. Translated: CASSVGPNYGYTF.

Ten or more counts support this clonotype. The chain has TRBV6-2 or TRBV6-3 and TRBJ1-4; D is uncertain. Trimming removed 2 bases at V and 5 bases at J, with 9 bases between. The V gene's germline CDR1 is MNHEY and CDR2 SVGEGT. This CDR3 spans 14 amino acids. The CDR3 loop is CASSYPQHNEKLFF. The CDR3 nucleotides read TGTGCCAGCAGTTACCCACAGCACAATGAAAAACTGTTTTTT.

This clonotype was seen a handful of times. V and J are TRBV7-2 and TRBJ2-1; maybe TRBD2 (6 bases). CDR3 length: 16 amino acids. V shed 4 bases and J shed 0 bases, with 13 bases lying between them. Germline V gene data show CDR1 as SGHTA and CDR2 as FQGNSA. In nucleotides, the CDR3 is TGTGCCAGCAGCTCAGCCGGGACTGTCTCCTACAATGAGCAGTTCTTC. Its protein product is CASSSAGTVSYNEQFF. Combining the CDR3 with reference TRBV7-2 and TRBJ2-1 gives the whole variable domain GAGVSQSPSNKVTEKGKDVELRCDPISGHTALYWYRQSLGQGLEFLIYFQGNSAPDKSGLPSDRFSAERTGGSVSTLTIQRTQQEDSAVYLCASSSAGTVSYNEQFFGPGTRLTVL.

This clonotype was picked up many times. V is TRBV20-1 and J is TRBJ1-2; D may be TRBD1 (5 bases). V was shortened by 6 bases and J by 12 bases, with 17 bases between the two germline ends. Germline V CDR1 and CDR2: DFQATT, SNEGSKA (reference sequence). The CDR3 spans 11 residues. CDR3 sequence reads: CSATGTAVHTF. DNA of the CDR3: TGCAGTGCAACCGGGACGGCGGTGCACACCTTC.

This sequence joins TRBV10-3 and TRBJ2-7; 7 bases match TRBD1. This CDR3 contains 13 residues. Germline CDR1 and CDR2: ENHRY and SYGVKD. V dropped 4 bases and J dropped 6; count of bases not matched to a gene: 6. This chain's CDR3 is CAISGTGPGEQYF. For the CDR3, the DNA is TGTGCCATCAGTGGGACAGGACCGGGCGAGCAGTACTTC.

The gene calls are TRBV20-1 and TRBJ1-2; D call uncertain. Germline V gene lookup returns CDR1 DFQATT and CDR2 SNEGSKA (reference sequence). This CDR3 is built from 13 residues. Trimming pared 3 bases from V and 4 bases from J, leaving 12 bases between. In DNA, the CDR3 is TGCAGTGCTAGTAGTGGCAAACTCTATGGCTACACCTTC. Protein product: CSASSGKLYGYTF.

This clonotype was observed a handful of times. The V and J genes are TRBV3-1 and TRBJ2-7, with unresolved D. Trimming cost V 1 base and J 4 bases, with 5 bases left between them. The CDR3 is made up of 12 amino acids. Germline CDR1 and CDR2: LGHDT and YNNKEL (reference sequence). The CDR3 reads CASSQGPYEQYF. DNA for the CDR3: TGTGCCAGCAGCCAAGGTCCTTACGAGCAGTACTTC.

This chain connects TRBV5-1 to TRBJ1-6; TRBD1 might be the D (6 bases). Germline CDR1 and CDR2: SGHRS and YFSETQ. This CDR3 region has 16 residues. Trimming pared 4 bases from V and 0 bases from J, leaving 11 bases between. CDR3 in DNA: TGCGCCAGCAGCCCCCGGACAGACTCCTATAATTCACCCCTCCACTTT. It is translated as CASSPRTDSYNSPLHF.

This clonotype was seen a few times. This chain links TRBV27 with TRBJ2-3; TRBD1 might be the D (5 bases). The V and J ends lost 0 bases and 1 base respectively, with 5 bases between them. Looked up from germline, CDR1 is MNHEY and CDR2 is SMNVEV (reference sequence). The CDR3 covers 14 residues. CDR3 sequence (DNA): TGTGCCAGCAGTTTATCAGGGGGCACAGATACGCAGTATTTT. It specifies CASSLSGGTDTQYF.